This T cell receptor beta chain was recovered during a study of cytomegalovirus exposure and HLA in healthy donors. The primer mix had 60 Vbeta and 13 Jbeta primers. Profiled with immunoSEQ multiplex PCR; TCRdb holds only in-frame clones, not every one. In the table there are around 100,000 clones, around 70% of which are singletons. On this clone itself: Its antigen is still unknown.

Overall study results and limits: Analysis was performed later, and it showed HLA-associated TCR beta chains to be more clonally expanded than equally common others. TCR beta chain V- and J-gene trimming was linked, in a later analysis, to a missense variant in DCLRE1C. Later work found that TCR association rates differed between HLA loci; DRB1 had the most and HLA-C the fewest.

Per germline, CDR1 SNHLY and CDR2 FYNNEI. V was cut by 1 base and J by 2 bases, with 8 bases left in between. The length of the CDR3 is 14 residues. The sample comprised PBMCs. The V call is TRBV2, the J call TRBJ2-5; D ambiguous. This clonotype was obtained from a man aged 40-49 years in good health and CMV-seropositive. In nucleotides, the CDR3 is TGTGCCAGCAGTGAAGAGACACATCAAGAGACCCAGTACTTC. This codes for CASSEETHQETQYF.